A single TCR beta chain is shown here with its context. This clonotype was seen at least ten times. It has no known antigen specificity. One base away there is no much larger clone; base qualities are not given. The data stem from a study of identical twins (dated by TCRdb to 2016 to 2017). Notes on the research overall: The study deep-sequenced TCR alpha and beta repertoires from monozygotic twins, unrelated adults of various ages and cord blood to test whether fetal clonotypes persist. Replicate twin experiments were performed at different times using different library preparation protocols to rule out contamination.

Paper-wide results and their limitations: Zero-insertion analyses could be partly confounded by invariant T cells such as MAIT and iNKT, though diverse VJ usage argued against such confounding for most clonotypes. The excess sharing between twins in beta out-of-frame sequences was weaker because fewer shared sequences reduced the signal-to-noise ratio. Abundant cord blood beta clonotypes had fewer insertions, young adult naive repertoires showed a similar but weaker trend, and memory repertoires showed no such trend. Compared with coincidental sharing between unrelated individuals, an excess of low generation-probability sequences was observed among out-of-frame TCR alpha sequences shared between twins. Conclusions relied on cross-sectional statistical analysis, since the same donors could not be followed over many years. Out-of-frame TCR alpha sharing in monozygotic twins was systematically underestimated by recombination models, whereas sharing between unrelated individuals was in agreement with the recombination models.

The receptor library was made with 5' RACE. The data were produced on an Illumina HiSeq 2000. Template switching introduced a universal primer binding site; the final cDNA contained a unique molecular identifier, enabling accurate counting of TCR cDNA molecules. Specific primers in the conserved constant-segment region were used to synthesize first-strand cDNA for the TCR alpha and beta chains. To control for contamination, every cDNA library was double barcoded, receiving both a SMART-Mk sample barcode and Illumina barcodes. TruSeq adapter sequences, together with Illumina sample barcodes, were added in two successive PCR steps. The TCR alpha and beta cDNA libraries were sequenced on the Illumina HiSeq platform using custom primers. The original methods were these. MiGEC processed the raw reads to extract unique molecular identifiers, while MiXCR was used to determine the CDR3 positions. Recombination models were inferred per individual with the repgenHMM and IGoR tools using an EM algorithm. The tcR package in R was used for shared clonotype analysis, with sharing normalized by the product of cloneset sizes. To study raw recombination free of thymic and clonal selection effects, out-of-frame nonproductive sequences were analyzed. Using fastp at Q25 and MiXCR, TCRdb reprocessed the public reads and kept productive beta chains. Each entry merges the rows of one CDR3 protein and shows their most common DNA and genes. TCRdb's processing, not the authors' own work, is the source of the V and J calls. The sample table lists about 530,000 distinct CDR3 sequences, roughly 15% of them with a count of one. The leading ten clones occupy less than 0.5% of the sample.

V drops 5 bases and J drops 2 bases, leaving 9 bases in between. CDR1 and CDR2, per the germline V gene, are SGHTA and FQGNSA. The CDR3 sequence holds 13 residues, the cysteine and phenylalanine included. Here the CDR3 DNA is all that survives: 39 bases in frame from base 1. Only healthy Caucasian donors were included. Three pairs of female monozygotic twins, all aged about 18 to 30 years, were included in the twin cohort. Positive isolation kits from Invitrogen were used to isolate CD4+ and CD8+ T cell populations. These data were likewise used in another study, on yellow fever vaccine responses in identical twins. The second study's paper adds: According to the authors, in identical twins the way T cells responded to vaccination appeared partly convergent and partly personalized. In the study, vaccine-responding T cell clones were precisely tracked in identical twins.

This clonotype originated in a woman aged 18-30 years in good health. The chain links TRBV7-2 with TRBJ1-2; no D segment can be confidently identified. The sequencing sample was made of CD4+ T cells sorted from blood. Here the CDR3 is given as CASSAAGNYGYTF. The DNA sequence is given as TGTGCCAGCAGCGCTGCGGGAAACTATGGCTACACCTTC.